This entry features one T cell receptor (beta chain) sequence. This entry belongs to a study of T cell changes during pregnancy in multiple sclerosis. The CDR3 spans 18 residues. Trimming pared 7 bases from V and 0 bases from J, leaving 21 bases between. Per the germline V gene, CDR1 is LNHDA and CDR2 is SQIVND (reference sequence). The assay was immunoSEQ multiplex PCR, and TCRdb's table has in-frame clones only and misses some. The sample shows about 76,000 clones, roughly 94% of them seen only once. The V gene is TRBV19, the J gene TRBJ2-2; D call uncertain. This TCR was sampled from a female donor with multiple sclerosis, enrolled in a pregnancy study. Sequenced here: peripheral blood, sampled in the third trimester of pregnancy. The chain's CDR3 is CASMRKWSYTTNTGELFF. The CDR3 nucleotides read TGTGCCAGTATGAGGAAGTGGTCCTATACTACGAACACCGGGGAGCTGTTTTTT.